These 13 T cell receptor beta chains were all obtained from the same sample, sequenced in a study of beta chain features in type 1 diabetes. Expressed TCRB transcripts were sequenced because the isolated RNA had all been reverse transcribed beforehand. Sequenced by immunoSEQ multiplex PCR; TCRdb stores in-frame clones only, minus some. Among 300,000 to 400,000 clones listed, roughly 8% were seen once. The sample consisted of central memory CD4+ T cells from blood. Source of these receptors: a woman between 18 and 29 years old in good health.

At least ten counts were recorded for this clone. This rearrangement joins TRBV28 to TRBJ2-2; 11 bases are shared with TRBD2. With 10 bases clipped from V and 5 bases from J, the junction kept 6 bases outside the gene matches. This CDR3 comprises 14 residues. Germline V gene sequence: CDR1 MDHEN, CDR2 SYDVKM. CDR3 DNA: TGTGCCATCCGGGCTAGCGGGAGGACCGGGGAGCTGTTTTTT. Amino acid sequence: CAIRASGRTGELFF.

This clone was counted a few times. This chain joins TRBV7-8 and TRBJ1-5; possibly TRBD1 for D (5 bases). The germline gives CDR1 SGHVS, CDR2 FQNEAQ. This CDR3 contains 16 residues. The V and J ends lost 1 base and 5 bases respectively, with 15 bases between them. The CDR3 nucleotides are TGTGCCAGCAGCTTAGTATCGCAGGGCTCTGATCAGCCCCAGCATTTT. Its protein product is CASSLVSQGSDQPQHF.

V is TRBV4-3 and J is TRBJ1-3, with D possibly being TRBD1 (6 bases). With 0 bases removed from V and 2 bases from J, the gap between germline ends came to 14 bases. Per germline, CDR1 LGHNA and CDR2 YSLEER. This CDR3 has 17 residues. The CDR3 protein is CASSQDYATGTGNTIYF. The CDR3 DNA reads as TGCGCCAGCAGCCAAGATTATGCGACAGGAACTGGAAACACCATATATTTT.

This clone has a handful of counts. The rearrangement uses TRBV7-6 and TRBJ2-3; TRBD2 might be the D (5 bases). The CDR3 consists of 16 residues. Germline CDR1 is SGHVS and CDR2 is FNYEAQ. Trimming shortened V by 0 bases and J by 0 bases, and 10 bases separated the two germline ends. CDR3 DNA: TGTGCCAGCAGCTTAGCGCGGGCAGGTAGCACAGATACGCAGTATTTT. Translation gives CASSLARAGSTDTQYF.

This clone was found a few times. The CDR3 region has the DNA TGTGCCAGCCGGACAGGGTTGAACACTGAAGCTTTCTTT. This translates into CASRTGLNTEAFF. The chain couples TRBV6-4 to TRBJ1-1; 8 bases are a match to TRBD1. Germline V gives CDR1 MRHNA, CDR2 SNTAGT. The CDR3 extends over 13 amino acids. Trimming took 8 bases from V and 0 from J; bases not matched to a gene: 2.

In its sample, this clone was seen many times. The rearrangement links TRBV5-6 to TRBJ1-1, with D hard to call. Germline V gene sequence: CDR1 SGHDT, CDR2 YYEEEE. V lost 2 bases and J lost 0, with 2 bases in between. The CDR3 length is 12 residues. CDR3 in amino acids: CASSLLNTEAFF. CDR3 nucleotides: TGTGCCAGCAGCTTATTGAACACTGAAGCTTTCTTT.

The chain links TRBV4-3 to TRBJ2-1; 8 positions match TRBD2. V shed 3 bases and J 4 bases; nucleotides not matched to a gene: 2. Germline assignment: CDR1 LGHNA and CDR2 YSLEER. The CDR3 has 14 amino acids. As DNA, the CDR3 is TGCGCCAGCAGCCATAGCGGGGATTACAATGAGCAGTTCTTC. Protein sequence: CASSHSGDYNEQFF.

The CDR3 DNA reads TGTGCCACCACCCCCGGACAGGGGGCTTGGGAGACCCAGTACTTC. Protein sequence: CATTPGQGAWETQYF. The V gene is TRBV2, the J gene TRBJ2-5, with 11 bases fitting TRBD1. With 10 bases clipped from V and 5 bases from J, the junction kept 12 bases outside the gene matches. The CDR3 spans 15 residues. Per germline, CDR1 SNHLY and CDR2 FYNNEI.

The J gene is TRBJ1-2, the V gene TRBV4-3; perhaps TRBD1 as D (5 bases). V was trimmed by 0 bases and J by 6 bases, leaving 20 bases between them. Looked up from germline, CDR1 is LGHNA and CDR2 is YSLEER. CDR3 size: 17 residues. The CDR3 DNA reads TGCGCCAGCAGCCAAGATTGGGGGAGGCCCCTTTTTGATGGCTACACCTTC. Protein sequence: CASSQDWGRPLFDGYTF.

This clone was counted between two and nine times. V gene TRBV7-2 combines with J gene TRBJ2-3; TRBD2 matches at 9 bases. The CDR3 totals 16 residues. V lost 0 bases, J lost 4 bases, and 5 bases stayed unmatched. Germline CDR1 is SGHTA and CDR2 is FQGNSA. The CDR3 loop is CASSLASGSRADTQYF. In nucleotides, the CDR3 is TGTGCCAGCAGCTTAGCTAGCGGGAGTAGGGCAGATACGCAGTATTTT.

This clone has only a few counts. V usage is TRBV18 and J usage is TRBJ1-5, with D maybe TRBD1 (6 bases). The CDR3 is made up of 12 amino acids. Germline V gives CDR1 KGHSH, CDR2 LQKENI. Trimming removed 4 bases at V and 10 bases at J, with 11 bases between. The CDR3 sequence is CASSHPTGPQHF. DNA for the CDR3: TGTGCCAGCTCACATCCGACAGGTCCCCAGCATTTT. Together with reference TRBV18 and TRBJ1-5, the CDR3 gives the full variable domain: NAGVMQNPRHLVRRRGQEARLRCSPMKGHSHVYWYRQLPEEGLKFMVYLQKENIIDESGMPKERFSAEFPKEGPSILRIQQVVRGDSAAYFCASSHPTGPQHFGDGTRLSIL.

In the case of this clone: The junction differs from germline at one of its ends, possibly a read error. V usage is TRBV7-7 and J usage is TRBJ2-5, with 9 bases lining up with TRBD2. This CDR3 spans 16 amino acids. Germline CDR1 SSHAT, CDR2 FNYEAQ (reference sequence). CDR3 in DNA: TGTGCTAGCAGCTTAAGTTCAGCGGGAGGATTGGAGACCCAGTACTTC. Translating gives CASSLSSAGGLETQYF.

In its sample, this clone was seen a few times. The V and J genes are TRBV6-1 and TRBJ2-1, with TRBD2 identical over 8 bases. There are 18 residues in the CDR3. The ends lost 1 base at V and 5 bases at J; junction bases unmatched: 13. Germline V gene lookup returns CDR1 MNHNS and CDR2 SASEGT. Written as DNA, the CDR3 is TGTGCCAGCAGTGAAGGGATATGGGGACTAGTTAAGGACAATGAGCAGTTCTTC. Translation gives CASSEGIWGLVKDNEQFF.